Below, one T cell receptor beta chain is given with its context. Its antigen is unknown. The sample is drawn from a study of graft-versus-host responses after intestinal transplantation. The germline gives CDR1 SGHAT, CDR2 FQNNGV. Trimming shortened V by 0 bases and J by 3 bases, and 11 bases separated the two germline ends. The CDR3 consists of 16 residues. Sequenced by immunoSEQ multiplex PCR; TCRdb stores in-frame clones only, minus some. The sample has about 71,000 clones, about nine tenths seen once. This sequence was found in a human donor who received an intestinal transplant. J is TRBJ2-2 and V is TRBV11-2; TRBD1 might be the D (5 bases). The starting material was unstimulated CD8+ T cells sorted from spleen or lymph node cells, obtained before intestinal transplant. Written as DNA, the CDR3 is TGTGCCAGCAGCTTAGACCCCGAAGGGGACACCGGGGAGCTGTTTTTT. This codes for CASSLDPEGDTGELFF. The entire variable domain, with the rest obtained from reference TRBV11-2 and TRBJ2-2, is as follows: EAGVAQSPRYKIIEKRQSVAFWCNPISGHATLYWYQQILGQGPKLLIQFQNNGVVDDSQLPKDRFSAERLKGVDSTLKIQPAKLEDSAVYLCASSLDPEGDTGELFFGEGSRLTVL.